This T cell receptor beta chain is from a study of beta chain features in type 1 diabetes. Findings of the study overall: Here, the possible influence of HLA type (on TCRB rearrangement) remained unresolved.

A single heparinised draw of approximately 100 mL on average was taken per donor. Sorted CD4+ subsets: naive, central memory, regulatory, stem cell-like memory (CD45RO/CCR7/CD25/CD127/CD95/CD27 panel). Investigators reverse transcribed all isolated RNA, so they sequenced expressed TCRB transcripts. Sequencing of naive, central memory and regulatory T cell samples gave an average of about 3.57 million reads. Clones were sequenced by immunoSEQ multiplex PCR, and TCRdb holds only the in-frame ones, with some missing. The repertoire holds about 470,000 clones, with about 30% as singletons. A word on this clone: Its antigen is undetermined. This sample includes further DNA sequences coding for the same CDR3.

The receptor was isolated from a man in his late teens or twenties in good health. Sequencing used naive CD4+ T cells from blood.

The CDR3 protein is CAISGNYEQYF. The CDR3 DNA sequence: TGTGCCATCAGTGGGAACTACGAGCAGTACTTC. The genes are TRBV10-3 and TRBJ2-7; D gene uncertain. V lost 4 bases to trimming and J lost 3 bases, with 4 bases between them. The CDR3 covers 11 residues. Germline values: CDR1 ENHRY, CDR2 SYGVKD.